This TCR beta chain was sequenced in a study of shared clonotypes between healthy human individuals. Trimming removed 6 bases at V and 0 bases at J, with 14 bases between. The length of the CDR3 is 15 residues. Per germline, CDR1 SGHRS and CDR2 YFSETQ. Method: immunoSEQ multiplex PCR; TCRdb's copy keeps in-frame clones and lacks some. The repertoire has 2 million to 3 million clones, more than 85% of them found once; the top ten carry about 0.39%. About this clone itself: Its specificity is unknown.

Findings and caveats of the study: For sorted subsets, rarefaction showed incomplete sequencing despite large depth. The study generally estimated greater richness for naive than memory subsets.

This TCR was recovered from a man aged 18 to 29 in good health. Some clones in this sample may be carry-over from other donors' samples. What was sequenced was naive CD4+ T cells from PBMCs. Subset here: CD45RA+ positively selected. The gene calls are TRBV5-1 and TRBJ2-3, with D uncertain. CDR3 protein: CASTLIPSSTDTQYF. DNA of the CDR3: TGCGCCAGCACCCTAATACCCTCTAGCACAGATACGCAGTATTTT.